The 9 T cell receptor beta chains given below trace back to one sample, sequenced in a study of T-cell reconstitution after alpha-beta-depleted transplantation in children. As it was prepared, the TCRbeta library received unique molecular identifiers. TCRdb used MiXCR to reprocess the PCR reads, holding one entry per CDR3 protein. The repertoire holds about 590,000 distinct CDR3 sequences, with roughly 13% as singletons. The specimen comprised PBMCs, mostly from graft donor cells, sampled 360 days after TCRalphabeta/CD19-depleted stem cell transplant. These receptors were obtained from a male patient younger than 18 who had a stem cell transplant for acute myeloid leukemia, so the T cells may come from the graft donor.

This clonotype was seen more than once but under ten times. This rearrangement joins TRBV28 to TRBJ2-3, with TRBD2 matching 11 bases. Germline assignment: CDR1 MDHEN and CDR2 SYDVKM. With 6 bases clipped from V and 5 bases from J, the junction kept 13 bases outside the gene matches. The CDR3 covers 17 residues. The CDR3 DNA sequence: TGTGCCAGCAGACCCAATAGCGGGAGGGCCCTCAAAGATACGCAGTATTTT. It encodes CASRPNSGRALKDTQYF.

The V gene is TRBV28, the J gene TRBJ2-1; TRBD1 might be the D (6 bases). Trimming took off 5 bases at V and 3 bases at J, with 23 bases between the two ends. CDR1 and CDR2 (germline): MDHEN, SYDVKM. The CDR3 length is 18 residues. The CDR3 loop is CASSRPTLGAQSYNEQFF. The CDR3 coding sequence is TGTGCCAGCAGTCGACCGACTTTGGGGGCGCAAAGCTACAATGAGCAGTTCTTC.

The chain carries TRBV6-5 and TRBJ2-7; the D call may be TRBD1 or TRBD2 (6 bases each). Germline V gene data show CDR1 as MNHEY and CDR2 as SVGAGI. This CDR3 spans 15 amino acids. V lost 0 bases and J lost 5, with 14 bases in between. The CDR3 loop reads CASSYSRGGGHEQYF. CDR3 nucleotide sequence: TGTGCCAGCAGTTACTCTCGCGGAGGGGGGCACGAGCAGTACTTC.

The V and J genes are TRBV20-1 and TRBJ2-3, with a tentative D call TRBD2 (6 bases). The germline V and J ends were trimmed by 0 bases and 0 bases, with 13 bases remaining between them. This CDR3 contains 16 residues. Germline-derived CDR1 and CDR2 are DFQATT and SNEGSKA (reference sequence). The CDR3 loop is CSARDPGVSSTDTQYF. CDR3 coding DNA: TGCAGTGCTAGAGATCCGGGGGTTAGTAGCACAGATACGCAGTATTTT.

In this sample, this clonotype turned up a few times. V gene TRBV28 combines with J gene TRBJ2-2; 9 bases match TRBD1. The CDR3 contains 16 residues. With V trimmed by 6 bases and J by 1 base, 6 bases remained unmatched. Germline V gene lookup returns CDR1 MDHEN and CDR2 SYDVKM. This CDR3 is CASSSTGGGNTGELFF. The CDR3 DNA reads TGTGCCAGCAGCTCTACAGGGGGCGGGAACACCGGGGAGCTGTTTTTT.

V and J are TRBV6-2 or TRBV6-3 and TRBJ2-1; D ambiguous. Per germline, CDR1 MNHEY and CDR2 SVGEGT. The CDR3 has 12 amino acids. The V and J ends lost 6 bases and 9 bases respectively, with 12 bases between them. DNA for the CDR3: TGTGCCAGCAGCTCTAGATTTGGTGAGCAGTTCTTC. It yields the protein CASSSRFGEQFF.

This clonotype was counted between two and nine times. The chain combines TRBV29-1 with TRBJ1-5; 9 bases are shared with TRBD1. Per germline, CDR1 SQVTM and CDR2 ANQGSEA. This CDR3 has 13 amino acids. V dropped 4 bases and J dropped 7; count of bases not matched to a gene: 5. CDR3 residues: CSVGGTGRQPQHF. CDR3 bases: TGCAGCGTTGGCGGGACAGGGCGGCAGCCCCAGCATTTT.

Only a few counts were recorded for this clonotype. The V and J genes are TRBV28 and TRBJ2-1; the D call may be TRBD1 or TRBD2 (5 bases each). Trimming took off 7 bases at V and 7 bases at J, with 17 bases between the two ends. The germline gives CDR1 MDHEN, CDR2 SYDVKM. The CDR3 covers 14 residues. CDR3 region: CASKVGGLKNEQFF. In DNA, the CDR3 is TGTGCCAGCAAGGTTGGGGGATTGAAAAATGAGCAGTTCTTC.

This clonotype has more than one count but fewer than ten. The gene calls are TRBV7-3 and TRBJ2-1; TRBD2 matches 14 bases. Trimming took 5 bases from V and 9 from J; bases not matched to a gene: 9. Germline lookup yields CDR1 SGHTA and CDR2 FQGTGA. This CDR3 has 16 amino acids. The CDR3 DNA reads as TGTGCCAGCAGCGGAACCGGGACTAGCGGGAGTGCTGAGCAGTTCTTC. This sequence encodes CASSGTGTSGSAEQFF.